This T cell receptor beta chain was obtained from a study of blood T cell repertoires in COVID-19. Participants' reported clinical history set cohort assignment. A case of COVID-19 had been met by exposed participants within 2 weeks before study entry. The CDR3 covers 12 residues. With 6 bases removed from V and 4 bases from J, the gap between germline ends came to 7 bases. Germline CDR1 MNHEY, CDR2 SVGAGI. In the source study's methods: How many nucleated cells were present was estimated from reference gene primer amplification. Clones were sequenced by immunoSEQ multiplex PCR, and TCRdb holds only the in-frame ones, with some missing. That table is the source of V, J and clone size, and D and trimming were worked out from the DNA. The table lists about 430,000 clones, nearly 90% of them singletons.

Sequencing was carried out using PBMCs or T cells enriched from blood (not recorded which). The V gene is TRBV6-5, the J gene TRBJ2-1; D remains unclear. This TCR came from a young woman who had been exposed to COVID-19. The DNA of the CDR3 is TGTGCCAGCAGCTTCCGGTACAATGAGCAGTTCTTC. Translation gives CASSFRYNEQFF.